A single sample gave rise to the 15 T cell receptor beta chains below, sequenced in a study of T cells in Graves' hyperthyroidism and ophthalmopathy (dated by TCRdb to about 2019). Preparation of the library involved multiplex PCR. The data were produced on an Illumina HiSeq 2000. The TCR beta CDR3 regions were amplified from the RNA transcripts. For the first round of RT-PCR on the TCR CDR3, the HTBI primer set was used together with the Qiagen OneStep RT-PCR kit. Starting from the raw public reads, TCRdb applied fastp trimming at Q25, assembled clones with MiXCR and retained in-frame beta chains. Rows are combined by CDR3 protein, so each entry shows the most common genes and DNA. Recorded for this sample are hundreds of thousands of distinct CDR3 sequences; less than 15% of them occurred a single time. The biggest ten clones account for 10% to 13% of the sample. The sequencing sample was made of blood. Every receptor here comes from a woman aged 18-29 years with Graves' hyperthyroidism.

This clonotype was counted a few times. The rearrangement uses TRBV20-1 and TRBJ2-7; D ambiguous. CDR3 size: 11 residues. V was shortened by 5 bases and J by 6 bases, with 11 bases between the two germline ends. Looked up from germline, CDR1 is DFQATT and CDR2 is SNEGSKA (reference sequence). The CDR3 spells CSAPIIGEQYF. The CDR3 region has the DNA TGCAGTGCTCCCATAATCGGCGAGCAGTACTTC.

V is TRBV6-2 or TRBV6-3 and J is TRBJ2-7; maybe TRBD1 (5 bases). The germline gives CDR1 MNHEY, CDR2 SVGEGT. V lost 2 bases and J 2 bases, leaving 7 bases between the germline ends. The CDR3 runs 13 residues. CDR3 DNA: TGTGCCAGCAGTTACGGGGCTACCTACGAGCAGTACTTC. This sequence encodes CASSYGATYEQYF.

The rearrangement joins TRBV28 to TRBJ2-3; 11 nucleotides line up with TRBD2. Germline CDR1 MDHEN, CDR2 SYDVKM. The CDR3 extends over 17 amino acids. V dropped 5 bases and J dropped 3; count of bases not matched to a gene: 10. The CDR3 nucleotides are TGTGCCAGCAGTCCCAAACCGGGACTAGCGGTGACAGATACGCAGTATTTT. It yields the protein CASSPKPGLAVTDTQYF.

V is TRBV2 and J is TRBJ1-5; D ambiguous. Germline V gene data show CDR1 as SNHLY and CDR2 as FYNNEI. The length of the CDR3 is 11 residues. V lost 4 bases and J 9 bases, leaving 7 bases between the germline ends. This CDR3 is CASSAAGPQHF. The CDR3 nucleotides read TGTGCCAGCAGTGCCGCGGGGCCCCAGCATTTT.

The chain couples TRBV28 to TRBJ2-7; TRBD1 might be the D (7 bases). Germline V gives CDR1 MDHEN, CDR2 SYDVKM. This CDR3 spans 14 amino acids. V was pared by 8 bases and J by 0 bases, with 14 bases between. CDR3 amino acids: CASYPGGSSYEQYF. The CDR3 nucleotides read TGTGCCAGCTACCCAGGGGGGAGCTCCTACGAGCAGTACTTC.

J is TRBJ2-7 and V is TRBV5-6; D might be TRBD2 (6 bases). V was shortened by 0 bases and J by 5 bases, with 18 bases between the two germline ends. Germline CDR1 SGHDT, CDR2 YYEEEE. This CDR3 region has 16 residues. DNA for the CDR3: TGTGCCAGCAGCTTGGCGCCGGCAGGAGGGTTCGACGAGCAGTACTTC. It is translated as CASSLAPAGGFDEQYF.

This clonotype was seen at least ten times. The chain employs TRBV19 and TRBJ2-7, with a tentative D call TRBD2 (6 bases). The CDR3 contains 16 residues. CDR1 and CDR2 from the germline V gene are LNHDA and SQIVND (reference sequence). The V end was cut by 5 bases, the J end by 2 bases, with 19 bases between. The CDR3 sequence is CASSPRAGSPTYEQYF. For the CDR3, the DNA is TGTGCCAGTAGTCCTCGTGCGGGAAGCCCCACCTACGAGCAGTACTTC.

This clonotype is a singleton in its sample. The chain recombines TRBV24-1 with TRBJ2-7; unclear D gene. V gave up 4 bases and J gave up 0 bases, with 12 bases separating them. This CDR3 contains 15 residues. Germline V gene sequence: CDR1 KGHDR, CDR2 SFDVKD. The CDR3 DNA sequence: TGTGCCACCAGTGACGGACCTCTTAGCTCCTACGAGCAGTACTTC. Encoded protein: CATSDGPLSSYEQYF.

The chain is built from TRBV5-1 and TRBJ2-1; TRBD1 agrees at 7 bases. V was pared by 5 bases and J by 10 bases, with 12 bases of the junction left unmatched. Germline CDR1 is SGHRS and CDR2 is YFSETQ. This CDR3 contains 14 residues. CDR3 in amino acids: CASRQLDRPHEQFF. The CDR3 coding sequence is TGCGCCAGCAGACAACTGGACAGGCCGCACGAGCAGTTCTTC.

In its sample, this clonotype was seen many times. This chain joins TRBV20-1 and TRBJ2-3; TRBD2 matches 9 bases. V was clipped by 3 bases and J by 2 bases; unmatched bases: 3. The CDR3 contains 14 residues. Germline V gene sequence: CDR1 DFQATT, CDR2 SNEGSKA (reference sequence). CDR3 residues: CSARASGTTDTQYF. The DNA for the CDR3 is TGCAGTGCTAGGGCTAGCGGGACCACAGATACGCAGTATTTT.

The chain carries TRBV29-1 and TRBJ1-2, with D maybe TRBD1 (6 bases). Trimming took off 7 bases at V and 0 bases at J, with 12 bases between the two ends. This CDR3 contains 13 residues. The germline CDR1 and CDR2 sequences are SQVTM and ANQGSEA. This chain's CDR3 is CSGSGVSNYGYTF. CDR3 nucleotides: TGCAGCGGATCAGGGGTATCTAACTATGGCTACACCTTC.

The sample holds many counts of this clonotype. The gene calls are TRBV11-3 and TRBJ2-1; maybe TRBD1 (6 bases). The CDR3 totals 13 residues. Trimming removed 8 bases from V and 7 bases from J, with 15 bases in between. Germline V gives CDR1 SGHNT, CDR2 YENEEA. The chain's CDR3 is CASAAGQINEQFF. Here the CDR3 DNA reads TGTGCCAGCGCCGCAGGACAGATTAATGAGCAGTTCTTC.

This clonotype was detected many times. This chain uses TRBV12-5 with TRBJ1-3; TRBD1 is a possible D gene (5 bases). Germline lookup yields CDR1 LGHNT and CDR2 FRNRAP. This CDR3 has 15 amino acids. Trimming took 7 bases from V and 2 from J, leaving 15 bases between them. CDR3 region: CASVKTARPGNTIYF. CDR3 DNA sequence: TGTGCTAGTGTAAAGACAGCCCGACCTGGAAACACCATATATTTT.

As for this clonotype: Germline and junction disagree at one end, which may indicate a read error. The V call is TRBV14, the J call TRBJ2-2; 9 positions match TRBD1. This CDR3 contains 19 residues. Germline V CDR1 and CDR2: SGHDN, FVKESK. This CDR3 reads CASNQGYFGTGTNTGELFF. Written as DNA, the CDR3 is TGTGCCAGCAACCAAGGGTATTTTGGGACAGGGACGAACACCGGGGAGCTGTTTTTT.

This clonotype was counted a few times. The chain links TRBV6-4 to TRBJ2-1, with no clear D. Germline CDR1 is MRHNA and CDR2 is SNTAGT. V gave up 0 bases and J gave up 5 bases, with 14 bases separating them. This CDR3 comprises 16 residues. DNA for the CDR3: TGTGCCAGCAGTGACTCGAAGTCCGGGCTAGACAATGAGCAGTTCTTC. Translation gives CASSDSKSGLDNEQFF.